A single sample is the source of the 28 T cell receptor beta chains below, sequenced in a study of T cell responses to AZD1222 COVID-19 vaccine. Data came from immunoSEQ multiplex PCR; TCRdb stores just in-frame clones and leaves some out. Altogether 90,000 to 120,000 clones are present, approximately 89% being singletons, with the ten largest covering around 20%. Sample: peripheral blood, taken on day 0 of AZD1222 vaccination. The origin of the receptors is an adult in good health.

This clone was seen only a few times. The chain combines TRBV6-2 or TRBV6-3 with TRBJ2-7; the D gene could be TRBD1 or TRBD2 (5 bases each). The length of the CDR3 is 14 residues. Deletions cut 5 bases from V and 7 bases from J, with 18 bases between. CDR1 is MNHEY and CDR2 is SVGEGT in the germline V gene. The CDR3: CASSPHIGTSEQYF. CDR3 coding DNA: TGTGCCAGCAGTCCCCACATCGGGACGTCTGAGCAGTACTTC.

The V and J genes are TRBV7-3 and TRBJ1-1, with D hard to call. CDR3 length equals 14 residues. Trimming stripped 3 bases from V and 1 base from J, with 9 bases between. CDR1 and CDR2 (germline): SGHTA, FQGTGA. The CDR3 spells CASSLDHGNTEAFF. In nucleotides, the CDR3 is TGTGCCAGCAGCTTGGACCACGGGAACACTGAAGCTTTCTTT. Full variable domain (outside the CDR3, taken from reference TRBV7-3 and TRBJ1-1): GAGVSQTPSNKVTEKGKYVELRCDPISGHTALYWYRQSLGQGPEFLIYFQGTGAADDSGLPNDRFFAVRPEGSVSTLKIQRTERGDSAVYLCASSLDHGNTEAFFGQGTRLTVV.

The J gene is TRBJ2-4, the V gene TRBV30, with D perhaps TRBD2 (5 bases). This CDR3 is built from 13 residues. Trimming took 4 bases from V and 3 from J, leaving 10 bases between them. Germline loops: CDR1 GTSNPN, CDR2 SVGIG (reference sequence). CDR3 region: CAWNSGLKNIQYF. The CDR3 bases are TGTGCCTGGAACAGCGGACTCAAAAACATTCAGTACTTC.

This clone was detected once. V and J are TRBV5-1 and TRBJ2-1, with D possibly matching TRBD1 (6 bases). V gave up 7 bases and J gave up 8 bases, with 19 bases separating them. CDR1 is SGHRS, CDR2 YFSETQ, per germline. The CDR3 has 14 amino acids. The CDR3 nucleotides read TGCGCCAGCCACCGAGTACAGGGTGCCTATGAGCAGTTCTTC. Translated, it gives CASHRVQGAYEQFF.

The chain has TRBV18 and TRBJ1-1; 10 positions agree with TRBD1. The trim removed 6 bases at V and 0 bases at J, leaving 7 bases unmatched. The CDR3 totals 16 residues. Germline CDR1 KGHSH, CDR2 LQKENI. CDR3: CASSTLGTGVNTEAFF. CDR3 bases: TGTGCCAGCTCTACCTTAGGGACAGGGGTGAACACTGAAGCTTTCTTT. The variable domain in full, completed from reference TRBV18 and TRBJ1-1, reads NAGVMQNPRHLVRRRGQEARLRCSPMKGHSHVYWYRQLPEEGLKFMVYLQKENIIDESGMPKERFSAEFPKEGPSILRIQQVVRGDSAAYFCASSTLGTGVNTEAFFGQGTRLTVV.

This sequence joins TRBV15 and TRBJ1-5, with D possibly being TRBD1 (5 bases). In germline, CDR1 is LNHNV, CDR2 YYDKDF (reference sequence). The V end lost 4 bases, the J end lost 2 bases, and 12 bases lay between the germline ends. CDR3 length equals 15 residues. CDR3 bases: TGTGCCACCAGCAAAGGCGGGACTGGCAATCAGCCCCAGCATTTT. Translating gives CATSKGGTGNQPQHF.

This rearrangement joins TRBV6-1 to TRBJ1-5; D is perhaps TRBD1 (5 bases). The germline V gene has CDR1 MNHNS and CDR2 SASEGT. The CDR3 sequence is 17 residues long. Trimming stripped 2 bases from V and 9 bases from J, with 23 bases between. This CDR3 reads CASSESLARGRVMPQHF. The DNA for the CDR3 is TGTGCCAGCAGTGAATCTCTGGCCCGAGGCAGGGTCATGCCCCAGCATTTT.

This chain joins TRBV5-4 and TRBJ1-5, with D possibly matching TRBD1 (6 bases). Germline V CDR1 and CDR2: SGHNT, YYREEE (reference sequence). The length of the CDR3 is 17 residues. V gave up 4 bases and J gave up 9 bases, with 26 bases separating them. CDR3 residues: CASSPGWEDSAIRPQHF. The CDR3 nucleotides read TGTGCCAGCAGCCCGGGTTGGGAGGACAGTGCCATACGGCCCCAGCATTTT.

This clone came up a few times. The rearrangement uses TRBV6-2 or TRBV6-3 and TRBJ1-5; 7 nucleotides agree with TRBD1. V was pared by 5 bases and J by 6 bases, with 7 bases of the junction left unmatched. CDR1 is MNHEY, CDR2 SVGEGT, per germline. The CDR3 has 14 amino acids. Here the CDR3 DNA reads TGTGCCAGCAGTGTGAGGGGGCATAGTCAGCCCCAGCATTTT. This codes for CASSVRGHSQPQHF.

A single count supports this clone. The chain employs TRBV7-6 and TRBJ1-2; possibly TRBD1 for D (5 bases). This CDR3 has 12 residues. V was pared by 4 bases and J by 9 bases, with 12 bases between. Germline CDR1 and CDR2: SGHVS and FNYEAQ. Here the CDR3 DNA reads TGTGCCAGCAGCTCTAGGGACTACCGCTACACCTTC. It encodes CASSSRDYRYTF.

This chain links TRBV5-1 with TRBJ1-6; D unresolved. Trimming pared 3 bases from V and 6 bases from J, leaving 16 bases between. The germline V gene encodes CDR1 SGHRS and CDR2 YFSETQ. The CDR3 is 16 amino acids. CDR3 residues: CASSYLSGPGNSPLHF. The CDR3 nucleotides read TGCGCCAGCAGCTACCTTAGTGGGCCCGGTAATTCACCCCTCCACTTT.

This sequence joins TRBV9 and TRBJ2-1, with TRBD2 matching 8 bases. The CDR3 consists of 16 residues. The germline V gene encodes CDR1 SGDLS and CDR2 YYNGEE. V was clipped by 0 bases and J by 2 bases; unmatched bases: 4. CDR3 sequence (DNA): TGTGCCAGCAGCGTAGATCTGCGGGGGGCCTACAATGAGCAGTTCTTC. As protein: CASSVDLRGAYNEQFF.

The rearrangement joins TRBV6-1 to TRBJ2-7; maybe TRBD1 (5 bases). The CDR3 has 12 residues. In germline, CDR1 is MNHNS, CDR2 SASEGT. The ends were cut back, 3 bases at V and 3 bases at J, with 6 bases in the middle. The DNA of the CDR3 is TGTGCCAGCAGTGACCAGGGCTACGAGCAGTACTTC. Residues: CASSDQGYEQYF.

This chain links TRBV5-1 with TRBJ1-1; D might be TRBD1 (5 bases). Deletions cut 4 bases from V and 7 bases from J, with 20 bases between. In germline, CDR1 is SGHRS, CDR2 YFSETQ. The CDR3 totals 15 residues. The CDR3 sequence is CASSPQTSGGFEAFF. Written as DNA, the CDR3 is TGCGCCAGCAGCCCCCAGACTAGCGGGGGGTTTGAAGCTTTCTTT. Drawing the rest from reference TRBV5-1 and TRBJ1-1, the complete variable domain is KAGVTQTPRYLIKTRGQQVTLSCSPISGHRSVSWYQQTPGQGLQFLFEYFSETQRNKGNFPGRFSGRQFSNSRSEMNVSTLELGDSALYLCASSPQTSGGFEAFFGQGTRLTVV.

This chain connects TRBV19 to TRBJ2-2; 14 positions agree with TRBD2. Trimming at V came to 4 bases and at J to 2 bases, leaving 6 bases not matched to a gene. This CDR3 comprises 18 residues. The germline V gene encodes CDR1 LNHDA and CDR2 SQIVND (reference sequence). The CDR3 coding sequence is TGTGCCAGTAGTAGGCGACTAGCGGGGGGGCTTAACACCGGGGAGCTGTTTTTT. Its protein is CASSRRLAGGLNTGELFF.

This chain uses TRBV7-9 with TRBJ1-3; tentative D call: TRBD1 (5 bases). The CDR3 has 16 residues. The V gene lost 0 bases and the J gene lost 0 bases, with 9 bases spanning the gap. Germline V gives CDR1 SEHNR, CDR2 FQNEAQ (reference sequence). The CDR3 loop reads CASSLAGRPSGNTIYF. CDR3 in DNA: TGTGCCAGCAGCTTAGCGGGACGGCCCTCTGGAAACACCATATATTTT. The full variable domain, completed using reference TRBV7-9 and TRBJ1-3, is DTGVSQNPRHKITKRGQNVTFRCDPISEHNRLYWYRQTLGQGPEFLTYFQNEAQLEKSRLLSDRFSAERPKGSFSTLEIQRTEQGDSAMYLCASSLAGRPSGNTIYFGEGSWLTVV.

To note about this clone: A read error may produce the germline difference seen at one junction end. The rearrangement joins TRBV4-3 to TRBJ2-7; 7 bases agree with TRBD1. The CDR3 contains 12 residues. Germline CDR1 reads LGHNA; CDR2 reads YSLEER. The CDR3 reads CASSLHATGRGF. The CDR3 nucleotides read TGCGCCAGCAGCCTACATGCGACAGGGCGAGGCTTC.

The chain employs TRBV7-2 and TRBJ2-5; the D is unclear. Germline loops: CDR1 SGHTA, CDR2 FQGNSA. Trimming removed 3 bases at V and 3 bases at J, with 8 bases between. This CDR3 spans 13 amino acids. CDR3 protein: CASSFSGEETQYF. CDR3 sequence (DNA): TGTGCCAGCAGCTTTTCCGGTGAAGAGACCCAGTACTTC.

The J gene is TRBJ2-7, the V gene TRBV15; 7 nucleotides agree with TRBD2. Per germline, CDR1 LNHNV and CDR2 YYDKDF (reference sequence). CDR3 length: 14 amino acids. V shed 1 base, J shed 6 bases, and the junction held 6 bases outside the gene matches. For the CDR3, the DNA is TGTGCCACCAGCAGAGGCCTAGCGGAGGGCGAGCAGTACTTC. This codes for CATSRGLAEGEQYF.

J is TRBJ2-7 and V is TRBV5-1; 8 nucleotides agree with TRBD2. The germline gives CDR1 SGHRS, CDR2 YFSETQ. J was trimmed by 7 bases and V by 0 bases; bases with no gene match: 12. The CDR3 contains 16 residues. The CDR3 bases are TGCGCCAGCAGCTTGGTCACAGCGGGGGCCTTCGGGGAGCAGTACTTC. Encoded protein: CASSLVTAGAFGEQYF.

The chain recombines TRBV6-2 or TRBV6-3 with TRBJ1-5; 7 nucleotides agree with TRBD1. Germline V gene lookup returns CDR1 MNHEY and CDR2 SVGEGT. The CDR3 totals 14 residues. V gave up 5 bases and J gave up 4 bases; unmatched junction bases: 5. The CDR3 here is CASSDGTENQPQHF. For the CDR3, the DNA is TGTGCCAGCAGTGACGGGACAGAAAATCAGCCCCAGCATTTT.

This chain connects TRBV10-3 to TRBJ2-7; 8 bases are a match to TRBD2. Trimming took 10 bases from V and 4 from J; bases not matched to a gene: 12. Germline V CDR1 and CDR2: ENHRY, SYGVKD. This CDR3 contains 14 residues. The CDR3 sequence: CASSWHAGGYEQYF. CDR3 coding DNA: TGTGCCAGCAGCTGGCACGCGGGGGGATACGAGCAGTACTTC.

The chain joins TRBV30 to TRBJ1-2; the D is unclear. Germline V gene lookup returns CDR1 GTSNPN and CDR2 SVGIG (reference sequence). The CDR3 has 14 amino acids. V was shortened by 2 bases and J by 5 bases, with 15 bases between the two germline ends. This chain's CDR3 is CAWSIGRDFYGYTF. The CDR3 coding sequence is TGTGCCTGGAGTATCGGGCGAGACTTTTATGGCTACACCTTC.

This clone was detected only a few times. The chain employs TRBV5-5 and TRBJ1-5, with D perhaps TRBD1 (6 bases). Trimming shortened V by 2 bases and J by 5 bases, and 14 bases separated the two germline ends. Germline values: CDR1 SGHKS, CDR2 YYEKEE (reference sequence). The CDR3 contains 15 residues. The CDR3 coding sequence is TGTGCCAGCAGCTTTTTAGGGGGGTCGGATCAGCCCCAGCATTTT. Encoded protein: CASSFLGGSDQPQHF.

The chain carries TRBV6-5 and TRBJ1-4; no definite D call. The CDR3 contains 15 residues. The V end lost 0 bases, the J end lost 1 base, and 6 bases lay between the germline ends. Germline CDR1 MNHEY, CDR2 SVGAGI. The CDR3 sequence: CASSYSLGTNEKLFF. DNA of the CDR3: TGTGCCAGCAGTTACTCGTTAGGAACTAATGAAAAACTGTTTTTT.

This chain uses TRBV19 with TRBJ1-4, with TRBD1 matching over 10 bases. The CDR3 runs 14 residues. J gave up 10 bases and V 5 bases, and 7 bases lay outside the gene matches. Germline CDR1 reads LNHDA; CDR2 reads SQIVND (reference sequence). In DNA, the CDR3 is TGTGCCAGTAGTTCACGGGACAGGGGTACAAAACTGTTTTTT. Translation gives CASSSRDRGTKLFF.

The chain uses TRBV29-1 and TRBJ2-2; 7 nucleotides align to TRBD2. The J segment lost 6 bases and the V segment lost 5 bases, leaving 9 bases of the junction unmatched. The CDR3 covers 14 residues. CDR1 SQVTM and CDR2 ANQGSEA come from the germline V gene. The CDR3, as DNA: TGCAGCGTTAGACTAGCTTTATCCGCCGGGGAGCTGTTTTTT. It specifies CSVRLALSAGELFF.

V is TRBV5-1 and J is TRBJ2-4; no clear D gene. Per germline, CDR1 SGHRS and CDR2 YFSETQ. CDR3 length: 14 residues. V lost 0 bases and J lost 1, with 5 bases in between. The DNA of the CDR3 is TGCGCCAGCAGCTTGGGTAAGGCCAAAAACATTCAGTACTTC. As protein: CASSLGKAKNIQYF.